These 12 T cell receptor beta chains were all obtained from the same sample, sequenced in a study of esophageal squamous cell carcinoma under preoperative chemotherapy. Sample time point: after preoperative PTX-NDP chemotherapy. TCRdb fed the PCR reads into MiXCR, producing one record per CDR3 protein. Here the sample spans roughly 9,600 distinct CDR3 sequences, approximately 50% being singletons. This material was acquired from a patient given preoperative chemotherapy. These receptor sequences come from a human donor with esophageal squamous cell carcinoma. The donor label of this sample is uncertain.

Note on this clonotype: Its ends do not fully match the called genes, so a read error is possible. V is TRBV12-3 or TRBV12-4 and J is TRBJ2-5; tentatively, D is TRBD2 (6 bases). The CDR3 loop spans 14 amino acids. The CDR3 here is CAGNGRESQETQYF. In DNA, the CDR3 is TGTGCGGGGAACGGGCGGGAAAGCCAAGAGACCCAGTATTTC.

By sample share, this clonotype is medium-sized. The chain joins TRBV6-1 to TRBJ2-5; D perhaps matches TRBD1 (6 bases). This CDR3 has 13 residues. Germline values: CDR1 MNHNS, CDR2 SASEGT. V dropped 2 bases and J dropped 11 bases, with 15 bases sitting between them. The CDR3 nucleotides read TGTGCCAGCAGTGAACAAAGGAAGGGGGAGCAGTACTTC. Translating gives CASSEQRKGEQYF.

This clonotype occurred a few times. The V and J genes are TRBV6-5 and TRBJ2-5, with 8 bases matching TRBD1. CDR3 size: 16 residues. The V gene's germline CDR1 is MNHEY and CDR2 SVGAGI. V lost 0 bases and J lost 4; bases outside the gene matches: 7. The CDR3 reads CASSYSRTGRIETQYF. CDR3 DNA: TGTGCCAGCAGTTACTCACGGACAGGGAGAATAGAGACCCAGTACTTC.

Concerning this clonotype: As the CDR3 is not closed by the conserved phenylalanine or tryptophan, this likely results from a read error. No DNA is shown, since the ends of the CDR3 on it are uncertain; the CDR3 is the one TCRdb lists. The chain carries TRBV7-2 and TRBJ2-6; TRBD1 is taken as the D call from the table, unchecked against the DNA. Germline CDR1 reads SGHTA; CDR2 reads FQGNSA. The CDR3 is made up of 17 amino acids, end residues included. CDR3 sequence: CASSSVRDQGNEQYFGA.

The CDR3 nucleotides are TGTGCCAGCAGTGAGGGGACCGGGGGTGGAGACCAAGAGACCCAGTACTTC. It translates to CASSEGTGGGDQETQYF. The gene calls are TRBV6-1 and TRBJ2-5; weak D call: TRBD2 (6 bases). The CDR3 is 17 amino acids. V was shortened by 3 bases and J by 0 bases, with 17 bases between the two germline ends. Germline CDR1 is MNHNS and CDR2 is SASEGT.

Concerning this clonotype itself: Mismatch with germline at one junction end may stem from a read error. The rearrangement links TRBV7-2 to TRBJ2-7; D tentatively fits TRBD1 or TRBD2 (5 bases each). Germline V gene data show CDR1 as SGHTA and CDR2 as FQGNSA. CDR3 length: 15 amino acids. This CDR3 reads CASGGDGPCSYAQYF. CDR3 DNA: TGTGCCAGCGGGGGTGATGGTCCTTGCTCGTACGCGCAGTACTTC.

This clonotype was counted between two and nine times. The chain couples TRBV6-1 to TRBJ2-1; D unclear. The DNA end is more similar to TRBJ2-5, so the J call may be wrong. Germline V lookup: CDR1 MNHNS, CDR2 SASEGT. The CDR3 totals 14 residues. Here the CDR3 reads CASSVGSGQETQYF. DNA of the CDR3: TGTGCCAGCAGTGTAGGGTCAGGCCAAGAGACCCAGTACTTC.

V usage is TRBV4-2 and J usage is TRBJ1-1; 7 bases match TRBD1. V shed 4 bases and J 2 bases; nucleotides not matched to a gene: 10. CDR3 size: 16 residues. Germline CDR1 LGHNA, CDR2 YNFKEQ. For the CDR3, the DNA is TGTGCCAGCAGCCGACGCAGCCGGGACAGCAACACTGAAGCTTTCTTT. As protein: CASSRRSRDSNTEAFF.

This clonotype was seen ten or more times. J is TRBJ2-3 and V is TRBV5-6, with D maybe TRBD2 (6 bases). Trimming stripped 2 bases from V and 2 bases from J, with 15 bases between. This CDR3 spans 16 amino acids. Germline CDR1 reads SGHDT; CDR2 reads YYEEEE. The CDR3 DNA reads TGTGCCAGCAGCTTCGTTGCGGGGAGACTCACAGATACGCAGTATTTT. It codes for CASSFVAGRLTDTQYF.

A word on this clonotype: The germline gene is not matched at one end of the junction; a read error may be the cause. The chain links TRBV6-1 to TRBJ2-3; D may be TRBD2 (6 bases). The CDR3 length is 14 residues. The germline V gene encodes CDR1 MNHNS and CDR2 SASEGT. The CDR3 sequence is CAGSGGRVIDTQYF. The CDR3 coding sequence is TGTGCCGGCAGTGGGGGGAGAGTAATAGATACGCAGTATTTC.

This clonotype turned up a few times. This chain connects TRBV5-1 to TRBJ1-4; possibly TRBD1 for D (5 bases). This CDR3 is 15 amino acids long. Trimming took off 4 bases at V and 2 bases at J, with 12 bases between the two ends. CDR1 and CDR2 from the germline V gene are SGHRS and YFSETQ. This CDR3 reads CASSLGVATNEKLFF. Written as DNA, the CDR3 is TGCGCCAGCAGCCTAGGGGTGGCGACTAATGAAAAACTGTTTTTT. Full variable domain (outside the CDR3, taken from reference TRBV5-1 and TRBJ1-4): KAGVTQTPRYLIKTRGQQVTLSCSPISGHRSVSWYQQTPGQGLQFLFEYFSETQRNKGNFPGRFSGRQFSNSRSEMNVSTLELGDSALYLCASSLGVATNEKLFFGSGTQLSVL.

This rearrangement joins TRBV6-1 to TRBJ2-3, with 7 bases aligning to TRBD2. Losses at the gene ends were 9 bases for V and 2 bases for J; bases not matched to a gene: 14. Germline V lookup: CDR1 MNHNS, CDR2 SASEGT. CDR3 length equals 16 residues. The chain's CDR3 is CASLSIGEGLTDTQYF. In DNA, the CDR3 is TGTGCCAGTCTTTCTATAGGGGAGGGCCTCACAGATACGCAGTATTTT.